The source of this TCR beta chain is a study of neurological immune-mediated disorders. TCRdb reanalysed the 5' RACE reads using MiXCR and keeps one entry per CDR3 protein. In the table there are over 45,000 distinct CDR3 sequences, approximately 3% of which are singletons. Study-level results: Private repertoires in all groups were suggested by the finding that expanded clones across subjects shared no CDR3 amino acid sequences.

Regarding this clonotype: The antigen is undetermined. A much larger clone differs from this one at a single base, so this may be a read error.

Trimming stripped 6 bases from V and 4 bases from J, with 14 bases between. This CDR3 is 14 amino acids long. Germline values: CDR1 MNHEY, CDR2 SMNVEV (reference sequence). Sequencing used PBMCs. The TCR sequence derives from a woman in her forties or fifties with multiple sclerosis. The chain links TRBV27 to TRBJ2-3, with a weak D call TRBD2 (5 bases). The CDR3 protein is CASRPGITPDTQYF. DNA for the CDR3: TGTGCCAGCAGACCGGGAATAACTCCAGATACGCAGTATTTT.